These 21 T cell receptor beta chains came from one sample sequenced in a study of T cell responses to AZD1222 COVID-19 vaccine. The assay was immunoSEQ multiplex PCR, and TCRdb's table has in-frame clones only and misses some. The sample includes approximately 150,000 clones, about nine tenths of them seen just once. The sample in question was peripheral blood, obtained on day 0 of AZD1222 vaccination. Source of these receptors: an adult in good health.

V and J are TRBV19 and TRBJ2-1; the match to TRBD2 covers 9 bases. The germline V gene encodes CDR1 LNHDA and CDR2 SQIVND (reference sequence). The CDR3 has 16 amino acids. With V trimmed by 3 bases and J by 5 bases, 8 bases remained unmatched. The CDR3 spells CASSIRSSGINNEQFF. The CDR3 region has the DNA TGTGCCAGTAGTATCCGCTCTAGCGGGATTAACAATGAGCAGTTCTTC.

The chain uses TRBV6-1 and TRBJ2-2; the D gene could be TRBD1 or TRBD2 (5 bases each). CDR3 length: 15 amino acids. Germline V gene data show CDR1 as MNHNS and CDR2 as SASEGT. V lost 1 base and J lost 7, with 13 bases in between. This CDR3 is CASSEETGPVGELFF. CDR3 coding DNA: TGTGCCAGCAGTGAAGAAACGGGGCCGGTCGGGGAGCTGTTTTTT.

The chain couples TRBV6-2 or TRBV6-3 to TRBJ1-3; D gene uncertain. Germline values: CDR1 MNHEY, CDR2 SVGEGT. CDR3 length equals 14 residues. V was clipped by 2 bases and J by 5 bases, with 10 bases between them. In DNA, the CDR3 is TGTGCCAGCAGTTACAGCGGGCAGCGAAACACCATATATTTT. Protein sequence: CASSYSGQRNTIYF.

This clone was detected once. The V gene is TRBV27, the J gene TRBJ2-1, with D unclear. This CDR3 is 11 amino acids long. V was clipped by 4 bases and J by 8 bases, with 6 bases between them. CDR1 is MNHEY, CDR2 SMNVEV, per germline (reference sequence). The DNA for the CDR3 is TGTGCCAGCAGTTCAAGAGATGAGCAGTTCTTC. Translated, it gives CASSSRDEQFF.

The rearrangement links TRBV28 to TRBJ2-3; 8 bases are shared with TRBD1. The CDR3 is 17 amino acids. Germline V gene lookup returns CDR1 MDHEN and CDR2 SYDVKM. Unmatched junction bases numbered 15, after V lost 6 bases and J lost 4 bases. The CDR3 region is CASSSPPGGEWADTQYF. The CDR3 DNA follows: TGTGCCAGCAGCTCACCTCCAGGGGGCGAGTGGGCAGATACGCAGTATTTT.

This chain connects TRBV12-5 to TRBJ2-2; D may be TRBD1 or TRBD2 (5 bases each). Trimming left V 0 bases short and J 0 bases short, with 20 bases between. This CDR3 contains 20 residues. Germline values: CDR1 LGHNT, CDR2 FRNRAP. This chain's CDR3 is CASGLVSLGTAETNTGELFF. DNA for the CDR3: TGTGCTAGTGGTTTGGTATCTCTAGGGACGGCAGAGACGAACACCGGGGAGCTGTTTTTT.

This chain connects TRBV21-1 to TRBJ1-5. TRBV21-1 is designated a pseudogene. This CDR3 is built from 15 residues. CDR3 sequence: CASSLKLQGREPQHF. The CDR3 DNA sequence: TGTGCCAGCAGCTTAAAACTACAGGGGAGGGAGCCCCAGCATTTT.

The rearrangement joins TRBV29-1 to TRBJ1-1; D call uncertain. The germline V gene encodes CDR1 SQVTM and CDR2 ANQGSEA. The CDR3 contains 15 residues. Trimming cost V 3 bases and J 2 bases, with 16 bases left between them. For the CDR3, the DNA is TGCAGCGTTGACGCAGCCGCCGGGCATAACACTGAAGCTTTCTTT. Translated: CSVDAAAGHNTEAFF.

This chain connects TRBV18 to TRBJ1-3; a possible D gene is TRBD1 (5 bases). The CDR3 extends over 14 amino acids. V lost 6 bases and J 3 bases, leaving 12 bases between the germline ends. CDR1 and CDR2 from the germline V gene are KGHSH and LQKENI. Here the CDR3 DNA reads TGTGCCAGCTCCCTAGACAGACATGGAAACACCATATATTTT. Protein: CASSLDRHGNTIYF.

This chain links TRBV6-5 with TRBJ2-7, with a tentative D call TRBD1 (6 bases). V was cut by 0 bases and J by 6 bases, with 18 bases left in between. CDR1 MNHEY and CDR2 SVGAGI come from the germline V gene. The CDR3 is 16 residues long. The CDR3 nucleotides are TGTGCCAGCAGTTACTCGACGGGCAGGGGTAGTTCCGAGCAGTACTTC. Translated, it gives CASSYSTGRGSSEQYF.

The CDR3 loop is CASSVRGRGSTEAFF. The CDR3 DNA sequence: TGTGCCAGCAGCGTCAGGGGGCGAGGGAGCACTGAAGCTTTCTTT. V gene TRBV6-5 combines with J gene TRBJ1-1, with 8 bases identical to TRBD1. CDR1 MNHEY and CDR2 SVGAGI come from the germline V gene. This CDR3 has 15 residues. The J segment lost 4 bases and the V segment lost 6 bases, leaving 10 bases of the junction unmatched.

The chain employs TRBV6-5 and TRBJ1-1; the D is unclear. CDR1 and CDR2 from the germline V gene are MNHEY and SVGAGI. This CDR3 contains 13 residues. Between the trimmed V and J ends, which lost 2 bases and 1 base, there was a span of 5 bases. Here the CDR3 reads CASSYRRNTEAFF. CDR3 sequence (DNA): TGTGCCAGCAGTTACAGGAGGAACACTGAAGCTTTCTTT.

The chain recombines TRBV9 with TRBJ2-5; TRBD2 is a possible D gene (6 bases). This CDR3 spans 23 amino acids. The germline V gene has CDR1 SGDLS and CDR2 YYNGEE. The V end lost 0 bases, the J end lost 0 bases, and 33 bases lay between the germline ends. Written as DNA, the CDR3 is TGTGCCAGCAGCGTAGGATCGTCGCAGGGAGGTGAGGGTGGACTCTTCGACCAAGAGACCCAGTACTTC. Translating it yields CASSVGSSQGGEGGLFDQETQYF.

This clone occurred once. This chain connects TRBV5-1 to TRBJ2-1, with 7 bases lining up with TRBD2. CDR1 SGHRS and CDR2 YFSETQ come from the germline V gene. The ends lost 0 bases at V and 4 bases at J; junction bases unmatched: 4. The CDR3 covers 15 residues. CDR3 region: CASSLELATYNEQFF. In nucleotides, the CDR3 is TGCGCCAGCAGCTTGGAACTAGCGACTTACAATGAGCAGTTCTTC.

The V call is TRBV7-9, the J call TRBJ1-2, with no clear D. Trimming pared 2 bases from V and 3 bases from J, leaving 22 bases between. This CDR3 has 18 residues. From germline, CDR1 is SEHNR and CDR2 FQNEAQ (reference sequence). CDR3 in amino acids: CASSLSRIPMLADYGYTF. Written as DNA, the CDR3 is TGTGCCAGCAGCTTATCGAGGATTCCTATGTTGGCTGACTATGGCTACACCTTC. Full variable domain (remainder filled in from reference TRBV7-9 and TRBJ1-2): DTGVSQNPRHKITKRGQNVTFRCDPISEHNRLYWYRQTLGQGPEFLTYFQNEAQLEKSRLLSDRFSAERPKGSFSTLEIQRTEQGDSAMYLCASSLSRIPMLADYGYTFGSGTRLTVV.

V and J are TRBV5-1 and TRBJ2-3; TRBD2 matches at 10 bases. V was pared by 5 bases and J by 5 bases, with 8 bases of the junction left unmatched. From germline, CDR1 is SGHRS and CDR2 YFSETQ. CDR3 length: 15 amino acids. This CDR3 reads CASSRTSGDGDTQYF. The CDR3 nucleotides are TGCGCCAGCAGTAGAACTAGCGGGGACGGAGATACGCAGTATTTT.

The rearrangement links TRBV19 to TRBJ2-7; no firm D call. This CDR3 contains 14 residues. The germline gives CDR1 LNHDA, CDR2 SQIVND (reference sequence). Trimming took off 6 bases at V and 5 bases at J, with 17 bases between the two ends. The CDR3 nucleotides are TGTGCCAGTAGCCTCCTCATTACGAGCCACGAGCAGTACTTC. The encoded protein is CASSLLITSHEQYF.

This clone occurred a few times. This sequence joins TRBV28 and TRBJ1-4, with D possibly TRBD1 on 6 matching bases. CDR3 size: 14 residues. Trimming took 2 bases from V and 5 from J, leaving 9 bases between them. The germline CDR1 and CDR2 sequences are MDHEN and SYDVKM. The CDR3 nucleotides are TGTGCCAGCAGTTTAGACAGGAGGAATGAAAAACTGTTTTTT. Translation: CASSLDRRNEKLFF.

The gene calls are TRBV10-3 and TRBJ1-4, with 7 nucleotides matching TRBD1. The CDR3 is 14 amino acids. Per germline, CDR1 ENHRY and CDR2 SYGVKD. With 5 bases clipped from V and 8 bases from J, the junction kept 8 bases outside the gene matches. CDR3 nucleotides: TGTGCCATCAGTCCGGGACAGTTCCAGGAAAAACTGTTTTTT. This codes for CAISPGQFQEKLFF.

This clone was found once. The chain uses TRBV6-5 and TRBJ2-2, with D possibly being TRBD1 (6 bases). V lost 7 bases, J lost 5 bases, and 17 bases lay in between. The CDR3 is made up of 15 amino acids. The germline CDR1 and CDR2 sequences are MNHEY and SVGAGI. This CDR3 is CASTSPIGGTGELFF. The CDR3 DNA is TGTGCCAGCACTTCTCCAATAGGGGGAACCGGGGAGCTGTTTTTT.

As concerns this clone: Its ends do not fully match the called genes, so a read error is possible. This rearrangement joins TRBV15 to TRBJ1-2; D uncertain. The CDR3 spans 10 residues. Germline CDR1 is LNHNV and CDR2 is YYDKDF (reference sequence). The CDR3 region has the DNA TGTGCCACCAGCAGGGTACCGGGGTTGTTC. This encodes CATSRVPGLF.